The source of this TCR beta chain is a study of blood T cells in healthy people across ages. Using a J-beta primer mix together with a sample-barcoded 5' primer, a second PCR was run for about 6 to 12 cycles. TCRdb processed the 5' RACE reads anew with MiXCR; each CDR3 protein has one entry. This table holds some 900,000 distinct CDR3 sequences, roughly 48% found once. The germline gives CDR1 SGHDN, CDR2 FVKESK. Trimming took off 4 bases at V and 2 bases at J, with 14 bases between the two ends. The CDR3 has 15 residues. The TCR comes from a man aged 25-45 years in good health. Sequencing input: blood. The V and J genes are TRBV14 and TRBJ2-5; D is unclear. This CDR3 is CASSPGWVDQETQYF. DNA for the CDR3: TGTGCCAGCAGCCCCGGGTGGGTCGATCAAGAGACCCAGTACTTC.